This T cell receptor (beta chain) was obtained from a study of cytomegalovirus exposure and HLA in healthy donors. Whole-study findings and limits: The study flagged roughly 150 TCR beta chains as cytomegalovirus-associated.

A note on this clone: Its antigen is currently unknown.

Trimming cost V 5 bases and J 3 bases; bases outside gene matches: 7. Germline CDR1 reads SGHTA; CDR2 reads FQGTGA. This CDR3 comprises 15 residues. Both 60 Vbeta primers and 13 Jbeta primers went into the PCR. Generated by immunoSEQ multiplex PCR, the TCRdb table keeps only in-frame clones and is missing some. The sample lists about 140,000 clones; about 68% were seen once. This sequence was found in a human donor in good health. Sequencing was carried out using PBMCs. The rearrangement links TRBV7-3 to TRBJ2-3; 8 bases fit TRBD2. Written as DNA, the CDR3 is TGTGCCAGCAGCCCCCGAGCGGGAGAAACAGATACGCAGTATTTT. This gives the protein CASSPRAGETDTQYF.